This TCR beta chain originates from a study of T cells in localized non-small cell lung cancer. General study points: The highest T cell clonality was in uninvolved adjacent lung, above tumor. Heterogeneity remains possible, as sequencing covered one tumor region only. A median of about 58 of the top 100 tumor clones appeared in adjacent lung, which was paired and uninvolved. An association was observed between higher blood T cell density and longer overall survival.

The CDR3 loop spans 8 amino acids. From germline, CDR1 is SEHNR and CDR2 FQNEAQ (reference sequence). This clone was seen a handful of times. Its antigen remains unidentified. At one of its ends the junction is not consistent with the germline gene, which may arise from a read error. Produced via immunoSEQ multiplex PCR; TCRdb's table is partial and in-frame only. The data hold fewer than 45,000 clones, with about 86% observed a single time. The chain has TRBV7-9 and TRBJ1-2; D gene uncertain. The receptor's source is a woman aged 18-49 years with stage III lung adenocarcinoma. The sequencing here drew on peripheral blood, taken before any cancer treatment. CDR3 amino acids: CASSAQAF. CDR3 bases: TGTGCCAGCAGCGCCCAGGCCTTC.